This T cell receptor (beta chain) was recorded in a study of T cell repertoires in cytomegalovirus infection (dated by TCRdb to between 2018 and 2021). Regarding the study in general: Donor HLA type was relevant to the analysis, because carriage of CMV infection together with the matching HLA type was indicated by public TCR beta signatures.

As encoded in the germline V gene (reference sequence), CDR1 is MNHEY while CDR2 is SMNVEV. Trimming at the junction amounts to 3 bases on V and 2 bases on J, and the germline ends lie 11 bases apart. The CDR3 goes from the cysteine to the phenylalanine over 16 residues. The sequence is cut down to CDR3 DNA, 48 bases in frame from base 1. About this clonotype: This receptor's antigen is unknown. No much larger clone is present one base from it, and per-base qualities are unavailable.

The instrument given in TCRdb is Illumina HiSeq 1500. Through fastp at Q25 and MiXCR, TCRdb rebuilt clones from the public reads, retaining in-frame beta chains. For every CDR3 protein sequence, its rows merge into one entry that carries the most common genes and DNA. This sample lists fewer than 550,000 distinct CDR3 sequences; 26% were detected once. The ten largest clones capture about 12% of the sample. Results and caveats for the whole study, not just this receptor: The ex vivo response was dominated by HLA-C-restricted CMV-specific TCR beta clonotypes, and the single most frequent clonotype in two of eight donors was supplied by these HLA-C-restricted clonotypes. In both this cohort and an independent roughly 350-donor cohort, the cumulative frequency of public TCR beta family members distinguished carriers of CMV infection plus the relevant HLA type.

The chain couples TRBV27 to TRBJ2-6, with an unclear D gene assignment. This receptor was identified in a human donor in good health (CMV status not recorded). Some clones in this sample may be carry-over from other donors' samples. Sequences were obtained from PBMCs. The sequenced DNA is TGTGCCAGCAGTTTTCGGATGGCCCCTGGGGCCAACGTCCTGACTTTC. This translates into CASSFRMAPGANVLTF.